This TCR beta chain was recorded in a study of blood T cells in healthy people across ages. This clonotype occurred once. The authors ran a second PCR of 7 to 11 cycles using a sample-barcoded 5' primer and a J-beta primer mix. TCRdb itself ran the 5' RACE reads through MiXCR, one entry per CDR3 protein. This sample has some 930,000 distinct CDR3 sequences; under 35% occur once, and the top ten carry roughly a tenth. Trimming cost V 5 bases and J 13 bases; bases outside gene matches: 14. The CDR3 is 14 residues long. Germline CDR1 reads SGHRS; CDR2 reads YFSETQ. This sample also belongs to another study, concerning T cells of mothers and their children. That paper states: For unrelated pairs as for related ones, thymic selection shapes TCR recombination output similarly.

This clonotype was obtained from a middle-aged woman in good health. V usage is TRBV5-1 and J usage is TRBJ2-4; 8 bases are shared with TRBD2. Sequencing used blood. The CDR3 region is CASSLGGGNNEQYF. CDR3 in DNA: TGCGCCAGCAGTCTCGGGGGGGGAAACAATGAGCAGTACTTC.